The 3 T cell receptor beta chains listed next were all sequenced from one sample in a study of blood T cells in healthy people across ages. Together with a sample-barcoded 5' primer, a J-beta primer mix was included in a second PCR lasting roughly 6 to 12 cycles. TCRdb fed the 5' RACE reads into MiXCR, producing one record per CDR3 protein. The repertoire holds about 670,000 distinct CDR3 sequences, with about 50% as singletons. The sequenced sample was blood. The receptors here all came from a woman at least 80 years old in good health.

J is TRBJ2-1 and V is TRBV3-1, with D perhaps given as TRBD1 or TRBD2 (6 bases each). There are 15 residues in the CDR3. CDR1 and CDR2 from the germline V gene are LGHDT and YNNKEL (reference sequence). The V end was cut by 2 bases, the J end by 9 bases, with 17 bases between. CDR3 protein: CASSQSGGPVAEQFF. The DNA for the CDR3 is TGTGCCAGCAGCCAATCTGGGGGGCCCGTAGCTGAGCAGTTCTTC.

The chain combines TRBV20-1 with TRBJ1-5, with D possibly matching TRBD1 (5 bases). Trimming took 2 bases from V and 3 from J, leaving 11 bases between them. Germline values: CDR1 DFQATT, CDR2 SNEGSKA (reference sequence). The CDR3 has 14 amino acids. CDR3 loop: CSARMGQDNQPQHF. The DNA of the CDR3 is TGCAGTGCTAGAATGGGGCAGGACAATCAGCCCCAGCATTTT.

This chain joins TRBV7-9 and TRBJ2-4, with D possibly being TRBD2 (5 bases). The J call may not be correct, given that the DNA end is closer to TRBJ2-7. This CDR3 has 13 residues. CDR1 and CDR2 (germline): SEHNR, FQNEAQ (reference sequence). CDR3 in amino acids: CASSVRETDEQYF. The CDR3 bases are TGTGCCAGCAGCGTAAGGGAGACGGACGAGCAGTACTTC.